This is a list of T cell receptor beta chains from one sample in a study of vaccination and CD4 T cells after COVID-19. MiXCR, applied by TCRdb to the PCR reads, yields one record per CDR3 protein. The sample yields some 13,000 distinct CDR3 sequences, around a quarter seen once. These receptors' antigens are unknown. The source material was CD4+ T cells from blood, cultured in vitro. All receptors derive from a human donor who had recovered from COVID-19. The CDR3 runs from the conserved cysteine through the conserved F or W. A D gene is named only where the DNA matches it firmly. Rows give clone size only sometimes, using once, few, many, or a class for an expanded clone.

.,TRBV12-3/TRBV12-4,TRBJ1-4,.,CASSPTGDRDEKLFF,TGTGCCAGCAGTCCAACAGGAGACAGAGATGAAAAACTGTTTTTT
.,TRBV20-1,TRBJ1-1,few,CSARDRRSNTEAFF,TGCAGTGCTAGAGATCGGCGTTCTAACACTGAAGCTTTCTTT
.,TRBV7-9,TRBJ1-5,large,CASSLGPSGGNQPQHF,TGTGCCAGCAGCTTAGGTCCGTCGGGGGGCAATCAGCCCCAGCATTTT
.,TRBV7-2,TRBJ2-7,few,CASSLAGVSYEQYF,TGTGCCAGCAGCTTAGCGGGGGTATCCTACGAGCAGTACTTC
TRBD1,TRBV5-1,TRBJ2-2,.,CATNEQGAANTGELFF,TGCGCCACCAACGAACAGGGGGCTGCGAACACCGGGGAGCTGTTTTTT
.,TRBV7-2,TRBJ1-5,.,CASSSYSNQPQHF,TGTGCCAGCAGCTCCTATAGCAATCAGCCCCAGCATTTT
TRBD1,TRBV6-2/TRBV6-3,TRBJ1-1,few,CASSRGQLNTEAFF,TGTGCCAGCAGCCGGGGACAGTTGAACACTGAAGCTTTCTTT
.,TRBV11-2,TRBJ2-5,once,CASSTDGAWAQYF,TGTGCCAGCAGCACCGACGGAGCCTGGGCCCAGTACTTC
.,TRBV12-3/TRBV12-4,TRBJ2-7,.,CASSTPAPGLKQYF,TGTGCCAGCAGCACCCCGGCCCCGGGGTTGAAGCAGTACTTC
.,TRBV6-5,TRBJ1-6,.,CASSSTNGLETLHF,TGTGCCAGCAGTTCCACGAACGGCTTGGAAACCCTCCACTTT
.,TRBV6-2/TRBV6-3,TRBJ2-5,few,CASSSTRETQYF,TGTGCCAGCAGCTCAACCCGGGAGACCCAGTACTTC
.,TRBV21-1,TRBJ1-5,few,CASSKSQAGSNQPQHF,TGTGCCAGCAGCAAGAGTCAGGCAGGTAGCAATCAGCCCCAGCATTTT
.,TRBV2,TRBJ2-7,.,CASSSPAIREQYF,TGTGCCAGCAGTTCCCCCGCCATAAGAGAGCAGTACTTC
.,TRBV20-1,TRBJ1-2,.,CSAINRVGTYGYTF,TGCAGTGCTATAAACAGGGTGGGGACCTATGGCTACACCTTC
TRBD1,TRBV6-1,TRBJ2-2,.,CASRDRGVAGELFF,TGTGCCAGCAGGGACAGGGGAGTAGCCGGGGAGCTGTTTTTT
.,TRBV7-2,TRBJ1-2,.,CASSSNARAGAYGYTF,TGTGCCAGCAGCTCAAACGCGAGGGCAGGAGCCTATGGCTACACCTTC
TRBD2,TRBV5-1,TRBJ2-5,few,CASSLAVSSGGAETQYF,TGCGCCAGCAGCTTGGCCGTTAGTAGCGGGGGGGCCGAGACCCAGTACTTC
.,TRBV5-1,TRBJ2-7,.,CASSPGGTASYEQYF,TGCGCCAGCAGCCCGGGGGGGACAGCCAGTTACGAGCAGTACTTC
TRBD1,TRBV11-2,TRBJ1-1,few,CASSLRTGNTEAFF,TGTGCCAGCAGCTTAAGGACAGGGAACACTGAAGCTTTCTTT
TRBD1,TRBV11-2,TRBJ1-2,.,CASSAGQGGMNYGYTF,TGTGCCAGCAGCGCGGGACAGGGAGGAATGAACTATGGCTACACCTTC
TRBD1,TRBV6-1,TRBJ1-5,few,CASRQDRSWSNQPQHF,TGTGCCAGCAGGCAGGACAGGTCCTGGAGCAATCAGCCCCAGCATTTT
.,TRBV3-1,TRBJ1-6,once,CASSLQGGSSPLHF,TGTGCCAGCAGCCTACAGGGAGGCTCTTCACCCCTCCACTTT
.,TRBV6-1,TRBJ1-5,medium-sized,CATSGPSNSNQPQHF,TGTGCCACCTCAGGGCCTTCTAATAGCAATCAGCCCCAGCATTTT
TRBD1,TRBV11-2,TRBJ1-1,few,CASSRDRGNEAFF,TGTGCCAGCAGTAGGGACAGGGGAAATGAAGCTTTCTTT
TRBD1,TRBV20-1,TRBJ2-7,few,CSAITSDRLTYEQYF,TGCAGTGCCATTACTTCGGACAGGCTGACCTACGAGCAGTACTTC
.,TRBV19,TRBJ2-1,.,CASSIPGLLGYNEQFF,TGTGCCAGTAGTATACCGGGACTCCTGGGCTACAATGAGCAGTTCTTC
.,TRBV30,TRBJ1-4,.,CAWSRRQATNEKLFF,TGTGCCTGGAGTCGGAGACAGGCAACTAATGAAAAACTGTTTTTT
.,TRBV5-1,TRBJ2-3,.,CASSERLGGGAQYF,TGCGCCAGCAGCGAACGACTAGGGGGGGGAGCGCAGTATTTT
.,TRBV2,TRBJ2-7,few,CASSVDRNYEQYF,TGTGCCAGCAGTGTAGACAGGAACTACGAGCAGTACTTT
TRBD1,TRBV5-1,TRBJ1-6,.,CASRGTETNSPLHF,TGCGCCAGCAGGGGGACAGAGACCAATTCACCCCTCCACTTT
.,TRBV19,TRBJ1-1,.,CASRPKGLLNTEAFF,TGTGCCAGTAGGCCGAAGGGACTGTTGAACACTGAAGCTTTCTTT
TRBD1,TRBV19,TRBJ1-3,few,CASTLRTGGSGNTIYF,TGTGCCAGTACCCTCCGGACAGGGGGCTCCGGAAACACCATATATTTT
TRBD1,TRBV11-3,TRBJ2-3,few,CASSSWTGRGTDTQYF,TGTGCCAGCAGTTCCTGGACAGGCCGTGGCACAGATACGCAGTATTTT
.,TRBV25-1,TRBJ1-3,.,CASSDLGRSGNTIYF,TGTGCCAGCAGTGACCTCGGAAGATCTGGAAACACCATATATTTT
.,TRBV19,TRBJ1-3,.,CASSTPSALGGNTIYF,TGTGCCAGTAGTACCCCGTCAGCGTTAGGTGGAAACACCATATATTTT
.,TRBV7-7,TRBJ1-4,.,CASSLGRSTNEKLFF,TGTGCTAGCAGCTTAGGTCGGTCAACTAATGAAAAACTGTTTTTT
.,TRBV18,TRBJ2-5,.,CASSPPSIWTRETQYF,TGTGCCAGCTCACCACCGTCAATCTGGACTCGGGAGACCCAGTACTTC
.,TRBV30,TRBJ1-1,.,CASTSSGTEAFF,TGTGCCTCTACGTCTTCCGGGACTGAAGCTTTCTTT
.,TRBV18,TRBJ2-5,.,CASSPPLVSSAAPTQYF,TGTGCCAGCTCACCACCGCTGGTGTCCTCCGCTGCCCCAACCCAGTACTTC
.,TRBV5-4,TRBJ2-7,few,CASSLDQGGLNEQYF,TGTGCCAGCAGCTTGGATCAGGGGGGGCTAAACGAGCAGTACTTC
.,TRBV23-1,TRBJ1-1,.,CASSQSDIPGGPDTEAFF,TGCGCCAGCAGTCAATCGGACATCCCCGGAGGTCCGGACACTGAAGCTTTCTTT
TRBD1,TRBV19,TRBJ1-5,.,CAGSISDRYSNQPQHF,TGTGCCGGTAGTATATCGGACAGGTATAGCAATCAGCCCCAGCATTTT
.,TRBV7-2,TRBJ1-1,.,CANSLGYTEAFF,TGTGCCAACAGCTTAGGTTACACTGAAGCTTTCTTT
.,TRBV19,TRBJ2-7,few,CASSPLGTNEKQYF,TGTGCCAGTAGTCCACTCGGGACAAATGAAAAGCAGTACTTC
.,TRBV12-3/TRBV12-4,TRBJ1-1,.,CASSLGSPAEAFF,TGTGCCAGCAGTTTGGGCAGCCCTGCGGAAGCTTTCTTT
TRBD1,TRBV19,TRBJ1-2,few,CASSPMDRGPLRNYGYTF,TGTGCCAGTAGCCCCATGGACAGGGGGCCGCTACGTAACTATGGCTACACCTTC
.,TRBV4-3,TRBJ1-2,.,CASSLGGAVTNYGYTF,TGCGCCAGCAGCCTCGGGGGAGCGGTAACTAACTATGGCTACACCTTC
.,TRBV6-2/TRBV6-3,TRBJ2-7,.,CASSYSDEQYF,TGTGCCAGCAGTTACTCGGACGAGCAGTACTTC
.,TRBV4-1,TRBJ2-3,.,CASSQAGVDTQYF,TGCGCCAGCAGCCAAGCGGGGGTAGATACGCAGTATTTT
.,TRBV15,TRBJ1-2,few,CATSRGGGYGYTF,TGTGCCACCAGCAGAGGGGGCGGCTATGGCTACACCTTC